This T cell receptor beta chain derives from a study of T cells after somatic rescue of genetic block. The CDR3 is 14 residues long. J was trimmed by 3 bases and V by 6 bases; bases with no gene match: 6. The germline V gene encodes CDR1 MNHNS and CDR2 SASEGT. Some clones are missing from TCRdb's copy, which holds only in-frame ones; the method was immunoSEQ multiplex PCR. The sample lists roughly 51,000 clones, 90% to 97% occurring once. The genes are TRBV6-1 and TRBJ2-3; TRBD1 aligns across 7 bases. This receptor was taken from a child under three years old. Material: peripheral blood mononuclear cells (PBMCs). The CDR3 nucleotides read TGTGCCAGCAGAGACAGGGTAGGGACAGATACGCAGTATTTT. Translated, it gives CASRDRVGTDTQYF.